This T cell receptor beta chain was identified during a study of cytomegalovirus exposure and HLA in healthy donors. The PCR used 60 Vbeta and 13 Jbeta primers. The data were produced by immunoSEQ multiplex PCR, yet TCRdb's version contains in-frame clones alone and is incomplete. Of around 100,000 clones listed, nearly 75% are singletons. Per the germline V gene, CDR1 is GTSNPN and CDR2 is SVGIG (reference sequence). V gave up 4 bases and J gave up 1 base, with 18 bases separating them. This CDR3 contains 16 residues. With regard to this clone: Antigen unknown.

Study results and caveats: Several V segments, TRBV6-2 and TRBV6-3 among them, could not be told apart and were dropped.

This chain connects TRBV30 to TRBJ2-3, with D maybe TRBD1 (5 bases). The source of this sequence is a man aged 30-40 years in good health and CMV-seropositive. The sample comprised PBMCs. Here the CDR3 reads CAWNRELLTGTDTQYF. CDR3 nucleotide sequence: TGTGCCTGGAACCGAGAGTTGTTGACAGGCACAGATACGCAGTATTTT.